A single sample gave rise to the 27 T cell receptor beta chains below, sequenced in a study of radiotherapy plus CTLA-4 blockade in lung cancer. The repertoire was sequenced with immunoSEQ multiplex PCR; TCRdb's copy has only in-frame clones and lacks some. The table records around 72,000 clones, 78% of them present only once. Source: peripheral blood, taken from a patient treated with radiotherapy plus ipilimumab. These receptor sequences come from a human donor with non-small cell lung cancer who had a complete response to radiotherapy plus ipilimumab.

The J gene is TRBJ1-5, the V gene TRBV7-2; D may be TRBD1 (5 bases). The CDR3 spans 16 residues. Between the trimmed V and J ends, which lost 0 bases and 0 bases, there was a span of 9 bases. Germline CDR1 and CDR2: SGHTA and FQGNSA. Here the CDR3 DNA reads TGTGCCAGCAGCTTAGCTACAGGAGGTAGCAATCAGCCCCAGCATTTT. Its protein is CASSLATGGSNQPQHF.

This sequence joins TRBV29-1 and TRBJ1-5; D gene unclear. The CDR3 is 15 residues long. Trimming pared 4 bases from V and 2 bases from J, leaving 15 bases between. CDR1 and CDR2 from the germline V gene are SQVTM and ANQGSEA. In DNA, the CDR3 is TGCAGCGTTGCCGACGGGTTTCTTGGCAATCAGCCCCAGCATTTT. This sequence encodes CSVADGFLGNQPQHF.

The chain carries TRBV9 and TRBJ1-2; D not resolved. This CDR3 contains 16 residues. V lost 4 bases and J 3 bases, leaving 19 bases between the germline ends. The V gene's germline CDR1 is SGDLS and CDR2 YYNGEE. The CDR3, as DNA: TGTGCCAGCAGCCCCCATGGAGAAGACAACCACTATGGCTACACCTTC. This translates into CASSPHGEDNHYGYTF.

The chain couples TRBV2 to TRBJ2-3; a possible D gene is TRBD1 (6 bases). Trimming stripped 6 bases from V and 2 bases from J, with 15 bases between. Germline V lookup: CDR1 SNHLY, CDR2 FYNNEI. This CDR3 is 15 amino acids long. CDR3 sequence (DNA): TGTGCCAGCAGCCTAACAGGGTTTCTCACAGATACGCAGTATTTT. It codes for CASSLTGFLTDTQYF. Full variable domain (outside the CDR3, taken from reference TRBV2 and TRBJ2-3): EPEVTQTPSHQVTQMGQEVILRCVPISNHLYFYWYRQILGQKVEFLVSFYNNEISEKSEIFDDQFSVERPDGSNFTLKIRSTKLEDSAMYFCASSLTGFLTDTQYFGPGTRLTVL.

The J gene is TRBJ1-2, the V gene TRBV30; 7 nucleotides line up with TRBD1. Germline CDR1 is GTSNPN and CDR2 is SVGIG (reference sequence). CDR3 size: 13 residues. Losses at the gene ends were 3 bases for V and 8 bases for J; bases not matched to a gene: 9. The CDR3 loop is CAWSSRGQGGYTF. The CDR3 DNA is TGTGCCTGGAGCTCTAGGGGGCAGGGCGGCTACACCTTC.

The genes are TRBV5-1 and TRBJ1-2; the match to TRBD1 covers 10 bases. The V and J ends lost 3 bases and 5 bases, in that order; junction bases with no gene match: 4. Germline V gives CDR1 SGHRS, CDR2 YFSETQ. CDR3 length: 14 residues. This chain's CDR3 is CASSYGQGGYGYTF. The CDR3 nucleotides read TGCGCCAGCAGCTACGGACAGGGGGGATATGGCTACACCTTC.

V and J are TRBV2 and TRBJ1-2; a possible D gene is TRBD1 (5 bases). The CDR3 is 14 residues long. Per the germline V gene, CDR1 is SNHLY and CDR2 is FYNNEI. Deletions cut 5 bases from V and 2 bases from J, with 12 bases between. DNA of the CDR3: TGTGCCAGCAGTACCGGGACGGCCAACTATGGCTACACCTTC. Translation: CASSTGTANYGYTF.

The chain is built from TRBV5-1 and TRBJ2-4; 14 bases match TRBD2. Germline V gene data show CDR1 as SGHRS and CDR2 as YFSETQ. The V segment lost 0 bases and the J segment 15 bases; nucleotides outside the gene matches: 11. CDR3 length equals 16 residues. CDR3 DNA sequence: TGCGCCAGCAGCTTGGCCCCGACTAGCGGGGGGGCTAATCCGTACTTC. This gives the protein CASSLAPTSGGANPYF.

The V and J genes are TRBV5-6 and TRBJ1-6; D not resolved. The CDR3 has 13 residues. Germline loops: CDR1 SGHDT, CDR2 YYEEEE. V lost 4 bases and J 10 bases, leaving 12 bases between the germline ends. CDR3 region: CASSREVQSPLHF. The CDR3 DNA follows: TGTGCCAGCAGCCGAGAGGTTCAATCACCCCTCCACTTT.

The chain recombines TRBV11-3 with TRBJ2-2; D remains unclear. CDR3 length equals 11 residues. CDR1 and CDR2 from the germline V gene are SGHNT and YENEEA. Deletions cut 2 bases from V and 7 bases from J, with 2 bases between. The CDR3, as DNA: TGTGCCAGCAGCTTAAGCGGGGAGCTGTTTTTT. This sequence encodes CASSLSGELFF.

V is TRBV27 and J is TRBJ1-2; unclear D gene. Trimming cost V 2 bases and J 7 bases, with 11 bases left between them. Germline V gene lookup returns CDR1 MNHEY and CDR2 SMNVEV (reference sequence). This CDR3 is 13 amino acids long. CDR3 sequence reads: CASSLRRLSGYTF. The CDR3 DNA reads as TGTGCCAGCAGTTTAAGGAGGCTTAGTGGCTACACCTTC.

This chain connects TRBV6-1 to TRBJ2-7; D is ambiguous. CDR1 and CDR2 from the germline V gene are MNHNS and SASEGT. V lost 2 bases, J lost 3 bases, and 5 bases lay in between. The CDR3 covers 12 residues. The CDR3 DNA reads as TGTGCCAGCAGTGAAACTAACTACGAGCAGTACTTC. Protein: CASSETNYEQYF.

This clone was recorded only once. The V and J genes are TRBV4-3 and TRBJ2-1, with 10 bases fitting TRBD2. Trimming at V came to 1 base and at J to 9 bases, leaving 6 bases not matched to a gene. Per germline, CDR1 LGHNA and CDR2 YSLEER. The CDR3 covers 15 residues. This chain's CDR3 is CASSQVPAGGTEQFF. Written as DNA, the CDR3 is TGCGCCAGCAGCCAAGTCCCAGCGGGGGGGACTGAGCAGTTCTTC.

The chain carries TRBV5-6 and TRBJ2-3; 12 positions agree with TRBD2. Germline V gene lookup returns CDR1 SGHDT and CDR2 YYEEEE. The trim removed 3 bases at V and 3 bases at J, leaving 2 bases unmatched. This CDR3 region has 15 residues. CDR3: CASSSTSGRTDTQYF. DNA for the CDR3: TGTGCCAGCAGCTCTACTAGCGGGAGGACAGATACGCAGTATTTT. The full variable domain, with the rest looked up from reference TRBV5-6 and TRBJ2-3, is DAGVTQSPTHLIKTRGQQVTLRCSPKSGHDTVSWYQQALGQGPQFIFQYYEEEERQRGNFPDRFSGHQFPNYSSELNVNALLLGDSALYLCASSSTSGRTDTQYFGPGTRLTVL.

This clone has a single count. The V call is TRBV6-5, the J call TRBJ2-3, with D possibly TRBD1 on 6 matching bases. CDR1 and CDR2 (germline): MNHEY, SVGAGI. This CDR3 region has 13 residues. V was cut by 5 bases and J by 5 bases, with 11 bases left in between. CDR3 sequence: CASSPMDRDTQYF. The DNA of the CDR3 is TGTGCCAGCAGTCCGATGGACAGAGATACGCAGTATTTT.

The chain couples TRBV7-9 to TRBJ2-7; 10 bases are a match to TRBD1. J was trimmed by 7 bases and V by 5 bases; bases with no gene match: 17. The CDR3 extends over 17 amino acids. Germline V gene sequence: CDR1 SEHNR, CDR2 FQNEAQ (reference sequence). The CDR3 loop is CASSPGTGASGGPEQYV. CDR3 sequence (DNA): TGTGCCAGCAGCCCCGGGACAGGGGCAAGTGGGGGCCCGGAGCAGTACGTC.

The chain is built from TRBV7-6 and TRBJ1-3, with D uncertain. The length of the CDR3 is 15 residues. Germline V lookup: CDR1 SGHVS, CDR2 FNYEAQ. With 7 bases removed from V and 4 bases from J, the gap between germline ends came to 17 bases. As DNA, the CDR3 is TGTGCCAGCACCCCCGAGGCGGGTGAAGGAAACACCATATATTTT. Protein: CASTPEAGEGNTIYF.

V gene TRBV15 combines with J gene TRBJ2-7, with no clear D. V was clipped by 3 bases and J by 5 bases, with 14 bases between them. This CDR3 has 14 amino acids. The germline V gene encodes CDR1 LNHNV and CDR2 YYDKDF (reference sequence). The DNA for the CDR3 is TGTGCCACCAGCAGGGAGTATCTAACCCACGAGCAGTACTTC. Its translation: CATSREYLTHEQYF. The full variable domain, in which reference TRBV15 and TRBJ2-7 provide the parts outside the CDR3, is DAMVIQNPRYQVTQFGKPVTLSCSQTLNHNVMYWYQQKSSQAPKLLFHYYDKDFNNEADTPDNFQSRRPNTSFCFLDIRSPGLGDTAMYLCATSREYLTHEQYFGPGTRLTVT.

This clone was recorded only once. The gene calls are TRBV4-3 and TRBJ1-4; D remains ambiguous. The germline gives CDR1 LGHNA, CDR2 YSLEER. There are 16 residues in the CDR3. Trimming cost V 0 bases and J 5 bases, with 13 bases left between them. CDR3 protein: CASSQDYGQRNEKLFF. For the CDR3, the DNA is TGCGCCAGCAGCCAAGATTACGGGCAGAGAAATGAAAAACTGTTTTTT.

The chain recombines TRBV21-1 with TRBJ1-3. TRBV21-1 constitutes a pseudogene. The CDR3 is made up of 16 amino acids. The CDR3 here is CASSKGGSKSGNTIYF. The CDR3 region has the DNA TGTGCCAGCAGCAAAGGGGGTTCCAAGTCTGGAAACACCATATATTTT.

This chain joins TRBV11-2 and TRBJ1-1; 8 positions match TRBD1. Looked up from germline, CDR1 is SGHAT and CDR2 is FQNNGV. The CDR3 is 15 amino acids. After removal of 5 bases from V and 2 bases from J, the junction contained 7 bases not matched to a gene. The CDR3 reads CASSRSGQANTEAFF. The CDR3 region has the DNA TGTGCCAGCAGCAGGTCGGGACAGGCCAACACTGAAGCTTTCTTT.

J is TRBJ1-3 and V is TRBV28; TRBD1 agrees at 7 bases. The junction had 1 base not matched to a gene; V was cut back by 0 bases and J by 2 bases. Germline V CDR1 and CDR2: MDHEN, SYDVKM. The CDR3 is made up of 15 amino acids. CDR3 residues: CASSLWGTAGNTIYF. CDR3 nucleotide sequence: TGTGCCAGCAGTTTATGGGGGACAGCTGGAAACACCATATATTTT.

The chain joins TRBV5-8 to TRBJ2-5; 10 bases align to TRBD2. J gave up 2 bases and V 2 bases, and 6 bases lay outside the gene matches. This CDR3 spans 16 amino acids. The V gene's germline CDR1 is SGHTS and CDR2 YDEGEE. The CDR3 region has the DNA TGTGCCAGCAGCTTTTGGAGCGGGGGGGGGCAAGAGACCCAGTACTTC. This codes for CASSFWSGGGQETQYF.

The chain joins TRBV14 to TRBJ2-7; 11 bases agree with TRBD1. The V gene's germline CDR1 is SGHDN and CDR2 FVKESK. The CDR3 sequence is 15 residues long. V lost 5 bases, J lost 4 bases, and 7 bases stayed unmatched. CDR3 sequence: CASSGRTGGGYEQYV. The CDR3 DNA sequence: TGTGCCAGCAGCGGCCGGACAGGGGGCGGATACGAGCAGTACGTC.

The V gene is TRBV6-4, the J gene TRBJ2-2, with D perhaps TRBD2 (5 bases). Germline V lookup: CDR1 MRHNA, CDR2 SNTAGT. The CDR3 consists of 14 residues. Trimming removed 5 bases from V and 5 bases from J, with 12 bases in between. The CDR3 DNA reads TGTGCCAGCAGTCGGGCCGAGGGAACCGGGGAGCTGTTTTTT. It yields the protein CASSRAEGTGELFF.

The chain couples TRBV6-5 to TRBJ2-2, with D possibly being TRBD1 (6 bases). Trimming shortened V by 4 bases and J by 5 bases, and 14 bases separated the two germline ends. This CDR3 has 15 amino acids. Germline values: CDR1 MNHEY, CDR2 SVGAGI. CDR3 in amino acids: CASSWTVGRTGELFF. CDR3 bases: TGTGCCAGCAGTTGGACAGTCGGGCGGACCGGGGAGCTGTTTTTT.

As to this clone: At one end, the junction sequence differs from germline, possibly due to a read error. V usage is TRBV7-9 and J usage is TRBJ2-3; TRBD2 agrees at 8 bases. Per germline, CDR1 SEHNR and CDR2 FQNEAQ (reference sequence). This CDR3 contains 15 residues. CDR3 residues: CASSLAGLATDTQYF. As DNA, the CDR3 is TGTGCCAGCAGCCTAGCGGGCCTGGCCACAGATACGCAGTATTTT.